The subject of this entry is one TCR beta chain. What this receptor recognizes is not known. Qualities for individual bases were not recorded, and no much larger clone is one base off. V and J are truncated by 4 bases and 0 bases respectively, leaving an intervening sequence of 10 bases. From the cysteine up to the phenylalanine, the CDR3 has a length of 15 residues. Only the CDR3 region is kept as DNA, spanning 45 bases read in frame from base 1. The germline V gene provides CDR1 KGHSH and CDR2 LQKENI. This sample is part of a study of high-grade serous ovarian cancer treatment subgroups (dated by TCRdb to about 2021). For the study in its entirety: A mean of roughly 15,000 reads and 6,000 to 8,500 unique TCR beta rearrangements per sample was generated by sequencing. One primary tumor sample and two metastatic tumor samples were contributed by each patient, so that about a hundred samples were obtained in total. The cohort comprised approximately 30 patients: approximately ten with no residual disease after primary surgery (R0), approximately ten excellent NACT responders, and approximately ten poor NACT responders. Under a laparoscopic triage algorithm, patients with high-grade serous ovarian cancer were grouped by complete gross resection or by neoadjuvant chemotherapy response, and the study profiled the TCR beta repertoires of these patients. Beyond this particular receptor, the publication reports: TCR clonal relatedness was found to be positively correlated with neoantigen level and, by trend, with copy number variation and mutation load derived from whole-genome sequencing. Tumors from the same patient had repertoire similarity ranging from roughly 0.1 to 0.8, while tumors from different patients showed almost no similarity. Because bulk tumor TCR sequencing provided no spatial information, insight into HGSC tumor complexity and diversity was limited. TCR repertoire analyses were focused on CDR3, and CDR1 and CDR2 were not analyzed.

Collection of tumor samples took place before definitive surgery or chemotherapy. Genomic DNA was extracted by the MD Anderson Biospecimen Extraction Resource, and TCR sequencing was done by the MD Anderson Cancer Genomics Laboratory. High-throughput TCR profiling via ImmunoSEQ was performed on the roughly 100 tumor samples. For the original study's pipeline: Repertoire diversity metrics included richness (unique productive sequences), clonality, evenness and relatedness; Bhattacharyya coefficient assessed similarity between samples. Conclusions stayed consistent in a sensitivity analysis that left out TCRs with fewer than two reads. TCRdb's version of the immuneACCESS table is confined to in-frame rearrangements and falls short of the full clone set. An unresolved V gene accounts for under half of the shortfall where checked; the remainder is of unknown origin. V and J calls and clone size follow that table, whereas D and trimming were derived from the DNA. In all, the sample holds around 870 clones, and over 65% of those were seen once. The ten largest clones capture 16% of the sample.

The sequence was obtained from a human donor with high-grade serous ovarian cancer. The rearrangement combines TRBV18 with TRBJ1-3; TRBD1 is a possible D gene, resting on 6 matching bases. The sequencing sample was made of tumor tissue. In nucleotides, the sequence is TGTGCCAGCTCACAGGACAGTAGCTCTGGAAACACCATATATTTT. This gives the protein CASSQDSSSGNTIYF.